This T cell receptor beta chain came from a study of CD8 T cells in Susac syndrome. The overall study: Treatment status at blood draw for the Susac syndrome patients was therapy-naive, corticosteroids, or intravenous immunoglobulin alone.

The T cells that were sequenced for TCR beta were CD8+ and CD4+ cells from blood. TEMRA cells were enriched by FACS, and CD4+ and CD8+ T cells were negatively isolated. This clonotype has a single count. Random hexamers were used to reverse transcribe about 0.5 to 1 ug of RNA. An immunoSEQ multiplex PCR generated amplified TCR beta CDR3 products spanning 54 Vbeta and 13 Jbeta. Each CDR3 protein is one row after TCRdb ran MiXCR on the immunoSEQ multiplex PCR reads. This repertoire shows under 200,000 distinct CDR3 sequences, 91% found once; its top ten account for around 0.079%. The TCR originated in a human donor with Susac syndrome. Sequencing input: CD4+ T cells from PBMCs.

CDR3 sequence (DNA): TGCAGTGCTAGACCTAATTCGAACACCGGGGAGCTGTTTTTT. Its translation is CSARPNSNTGELFF. The rearrangement joins TRBV20-1 to TRBJ2-2; D call uncertain. Trimming took 2 bases from V and 0 from J, leaving 7 bases between them. Germline V gene lookup returns CDR1 DFQATT and CDR2 SNEGSKA (reference sequence). The length of the CDR3 is 14 residues.